The count of the clone carrying this T cell receptor (beta chain) is one. Clones were sequenced by immunoSEQ multiplex PCR, and TCRdb holds only the in-frame ones, with some missing. The table shows approximately 75,000 clones, with 80% to 90% occurring only once. The data were obtained in a study of technical replicates of blood from a few donors. CDR3 length: 15 residues. Trimming took 5 bases from V and 5 from J; bases not matched to a gene: 10. The germline gives CDR1 SGHAT, CDR2 FQNNGV. The specimen was PBMCs. The V and J genes are TRBV11-2 and TRBJ2-3, with TRBD2 identical over 7 bases. The TCR was taken from a human donor in good health. Some clones in this sample may be carry-over from other donors' samples. The DNA of the CDR3 is TGTGCCAGCAGCCCGGGGCTAGCGGTAGTAGATACGCAGTATTTT. The encoded protein is CASSPGLAVVDTQYF.